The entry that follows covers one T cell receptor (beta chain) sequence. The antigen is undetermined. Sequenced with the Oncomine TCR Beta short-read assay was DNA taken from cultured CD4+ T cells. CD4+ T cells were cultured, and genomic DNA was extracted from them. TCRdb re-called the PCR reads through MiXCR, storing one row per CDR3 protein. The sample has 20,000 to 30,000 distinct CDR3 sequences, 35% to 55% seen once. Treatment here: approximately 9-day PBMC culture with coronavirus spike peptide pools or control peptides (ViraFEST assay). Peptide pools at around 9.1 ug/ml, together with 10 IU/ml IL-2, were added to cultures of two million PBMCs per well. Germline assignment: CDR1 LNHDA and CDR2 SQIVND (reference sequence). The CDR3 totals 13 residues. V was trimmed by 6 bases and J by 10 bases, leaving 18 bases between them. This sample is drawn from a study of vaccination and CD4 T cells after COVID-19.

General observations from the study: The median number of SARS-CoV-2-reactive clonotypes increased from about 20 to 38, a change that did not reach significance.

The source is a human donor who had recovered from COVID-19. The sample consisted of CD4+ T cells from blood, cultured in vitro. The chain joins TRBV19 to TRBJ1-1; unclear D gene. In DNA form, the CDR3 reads TGTGCCAGTAGCCCGAAGAGCGTTCTGACAGCTTTCTTT. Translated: CASSPKSVLTAFF. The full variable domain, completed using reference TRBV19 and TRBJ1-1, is DGGITQSPKYLFRKEGQNVTLSCEQNLNHDAMYWYRQDPGQGLRLIYYSQIVNDFQKGDIAEGYSVSREKKESFPLTVTSAQKNPTAFYLCASSPKSVLTAFFGQGTRLTVV.